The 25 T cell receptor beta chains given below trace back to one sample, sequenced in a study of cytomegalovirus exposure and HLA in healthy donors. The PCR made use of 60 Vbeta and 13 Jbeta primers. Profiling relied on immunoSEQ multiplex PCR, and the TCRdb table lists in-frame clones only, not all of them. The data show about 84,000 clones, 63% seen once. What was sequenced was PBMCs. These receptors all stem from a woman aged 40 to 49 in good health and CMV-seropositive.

The CDR3 reads CASSVDLTSGQPQHF. The CDR3 DNA reads as TGTGCCAGCAGCGTAGATCTTACGTCGGGTCAGCCCCAGCATTTT. The rearrangement uses TRBV9 and TRBJ1-5; D is uncertain. V gave up 0 bases and J gave up 6 bases, with 13 bases separating them. CDR1 SGDLS and CDR2 YYNGEE come from the germline V gene. The CDR3 contains 15 residues. Variable domain in full (rest from reference TRBV9 and TRBJ1-5): DSGVTQTPKHLITATGQRVTLRCSPRSGDLSVYWYQQSLDQGLQFLIQYYNGEERAKGNILERFSAQQFPDLHSELNLSSLELGDSALYFCASSVDLTSGQPQHFGDGTRLSIL.

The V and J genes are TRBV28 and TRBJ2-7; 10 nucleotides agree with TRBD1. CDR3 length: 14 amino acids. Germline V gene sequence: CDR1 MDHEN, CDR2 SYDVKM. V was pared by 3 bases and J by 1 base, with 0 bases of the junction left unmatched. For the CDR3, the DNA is TGTGCCAGCAGTTTGGGACAGGGGTCCTACGAGCAGTACTTC. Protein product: CASSLGQGSYEQYF.

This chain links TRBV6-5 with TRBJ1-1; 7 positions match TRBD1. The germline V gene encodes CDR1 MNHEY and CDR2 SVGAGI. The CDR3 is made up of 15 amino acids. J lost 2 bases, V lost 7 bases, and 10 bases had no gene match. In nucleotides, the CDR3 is TGTGCCAGCAAGATTCAGGGGACAGCTAACACTGAAGCTTTCTTT. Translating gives CASKIQGTANTEAFF.

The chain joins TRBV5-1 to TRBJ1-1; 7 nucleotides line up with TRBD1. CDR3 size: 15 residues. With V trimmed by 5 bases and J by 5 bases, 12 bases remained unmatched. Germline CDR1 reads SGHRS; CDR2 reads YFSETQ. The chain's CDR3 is CASSSTTGTATEAFF. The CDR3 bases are TGCGCCAGCAGTTCCACGACAGGGACGGCAACTGAAGCTTTCTTT.

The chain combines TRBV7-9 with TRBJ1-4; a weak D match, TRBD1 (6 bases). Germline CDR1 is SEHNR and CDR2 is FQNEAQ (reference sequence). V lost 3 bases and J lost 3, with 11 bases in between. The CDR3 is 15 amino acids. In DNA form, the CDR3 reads TGTGCCAGCAGCTTCCCGACAGGACCTAATGAAAAACTGTTTTTT. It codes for CASSFPTGPNEKLFF.

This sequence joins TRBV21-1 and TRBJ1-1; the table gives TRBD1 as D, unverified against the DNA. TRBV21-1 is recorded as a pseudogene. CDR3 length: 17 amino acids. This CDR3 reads CASSKIGQGTPNTEAFF. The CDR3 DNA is TGTGCCAGCAGCAAAATAGGACAGGGGACCCCGAACACTGAAGCTTTCTTT.

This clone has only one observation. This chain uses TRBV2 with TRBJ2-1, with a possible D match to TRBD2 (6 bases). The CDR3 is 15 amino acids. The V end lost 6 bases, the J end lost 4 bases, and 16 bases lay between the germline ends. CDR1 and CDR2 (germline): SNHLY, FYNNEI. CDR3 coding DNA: TGTGCCAGCAGACGCCAACGGGGGAATTACAATGAGCAGTTCTTC. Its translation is CASRRQRGNYNEQFF.

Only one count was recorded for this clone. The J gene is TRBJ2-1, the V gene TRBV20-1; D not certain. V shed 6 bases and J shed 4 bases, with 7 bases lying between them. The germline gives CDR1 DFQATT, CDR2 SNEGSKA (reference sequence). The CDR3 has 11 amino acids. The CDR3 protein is CSAPTYNEQFF. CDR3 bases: TGCAGTGCCCCCACTTACAATGAGCAGTTCTTC.

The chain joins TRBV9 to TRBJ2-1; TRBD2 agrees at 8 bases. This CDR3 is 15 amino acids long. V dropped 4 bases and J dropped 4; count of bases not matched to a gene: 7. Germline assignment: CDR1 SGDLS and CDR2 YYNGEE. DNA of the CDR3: TGTGCCAGCAGCTCTCGGGGGGGAGTTTACAATGAGCAGTTCTTC. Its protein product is CASSSRGGVYNEQFF.

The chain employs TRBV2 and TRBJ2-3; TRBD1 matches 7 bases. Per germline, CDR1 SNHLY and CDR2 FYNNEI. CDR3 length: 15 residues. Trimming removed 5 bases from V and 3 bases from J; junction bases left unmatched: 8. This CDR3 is CASSPDRFATDTQYF. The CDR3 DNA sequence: TGTGCCAGCAGTCCGGACAGGTTTGCAACAGATACGCAGTATTTT.

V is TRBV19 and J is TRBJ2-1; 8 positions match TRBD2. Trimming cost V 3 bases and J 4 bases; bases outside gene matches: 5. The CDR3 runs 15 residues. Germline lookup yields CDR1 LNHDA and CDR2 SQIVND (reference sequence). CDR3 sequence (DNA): TGTGCCAGTAGTATCACTAGCGGAGAGTACAATGAGCAGTTCTTC. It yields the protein CASSITSGEYNEQFF.

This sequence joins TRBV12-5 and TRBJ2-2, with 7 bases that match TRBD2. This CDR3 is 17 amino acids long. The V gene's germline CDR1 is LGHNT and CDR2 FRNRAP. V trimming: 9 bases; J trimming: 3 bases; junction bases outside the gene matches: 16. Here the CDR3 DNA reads TGTGCTAGCGGTATCACAAGGGGAGGGTATGACACCGGGGAGCTGTTTTTT. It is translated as CASGITRGGYDTGELFF.

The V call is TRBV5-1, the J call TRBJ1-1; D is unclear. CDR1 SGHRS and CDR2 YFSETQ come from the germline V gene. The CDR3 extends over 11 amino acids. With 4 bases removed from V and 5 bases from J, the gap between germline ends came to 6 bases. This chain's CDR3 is CASSAGTEAFF. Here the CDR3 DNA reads TGCGCCAGCAGCGCCGGGACTGAAGCTTTCTTT. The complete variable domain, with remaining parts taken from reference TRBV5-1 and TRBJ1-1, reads KAGVTQTPRYLIKTRGQQVTLSCSPISGHRSVSWYQQTPGQGLQFLFEYFSETQRNKGNFPGRFSGRQFSNSRSEMNVSTLELGDSALYLCASSAGTEAFFGQGTRLTVV.

The CDR3 DNA reads TGTGCCAGCAGCTCCGGAACAGTAAACTATGGCTACACCTTC. As protein: CASSSGTVNYGYTF. This chain joins TRBV7-2 and TRBJ1-2, with unresolved D. V was pared by 4 bases and J by 2 bases, with 11 bases between. The CDR3 totals 14 residues. Germline CDR1 reads SGHTA; CDR2 reads FQGNSA.

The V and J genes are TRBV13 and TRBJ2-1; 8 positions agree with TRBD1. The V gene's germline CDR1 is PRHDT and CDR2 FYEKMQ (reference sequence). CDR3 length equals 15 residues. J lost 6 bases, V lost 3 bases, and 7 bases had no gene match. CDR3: CASSLGQAAINEQFF. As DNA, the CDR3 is TGTGCCAGCAGCTTGGGACAGGCCGCCATCAATGAGCAGTTCTTC.

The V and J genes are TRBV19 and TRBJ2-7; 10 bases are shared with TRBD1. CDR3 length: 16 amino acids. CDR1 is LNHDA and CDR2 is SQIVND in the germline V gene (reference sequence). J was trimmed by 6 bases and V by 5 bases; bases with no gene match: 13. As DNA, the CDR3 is TGTGCCAGTAGTGCTCGGGACAGGGGCCGAACTCCCGAGCAGTACTTC. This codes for CASSARDRGRTPEQYF.

The CDR3 loop is CASSPGETQYF. In nucleotides, the CDR3 is TGTGCCAGCAGCCCCGGGGAGACCCAGTACTTC. V usage is TRBV7-9 and J usage is TRBJ2-5, with no clear D. Trimming cost V 5 bases and J 5 bases, with 6 bases left between them. Germline CDR1 is SEHNR and CDR2 is FQNEAQ (reference sequence). This CDR3 is built from 11 residues.

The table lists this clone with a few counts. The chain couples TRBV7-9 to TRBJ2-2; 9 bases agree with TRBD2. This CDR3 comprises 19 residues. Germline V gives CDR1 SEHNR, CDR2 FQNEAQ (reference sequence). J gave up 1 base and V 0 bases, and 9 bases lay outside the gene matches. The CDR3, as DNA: TGTGCCAGCAGCTTAGCCCCGCTTAGCGGGAGCCGGAACACCGGGGAGCTGTTTTTT. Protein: CASSLAPLSGSRNTGELFF. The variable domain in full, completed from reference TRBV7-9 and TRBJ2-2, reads DTGVSQNPRHKITKRGQNVTFRCDPISEHNRLYWYRQTLGQGPEFLTYFQNEAQLEKSRLLSDRFSAERPKGSFSTLEIQRTEQGDSAMYLCASSLAPLSGSRNTGELFFGEGSRLTVL.

The CDR3 here is CASSSAGTGGFNEQFF. CDR3 DNA sequence: TGTGCCAGCAGCTCAGCCGGGACAGGGGGTTTTAATGAGCAGTTCTTC. V is TRBV7-8 and J is TRBJ2-1; 11 bases agree with TRBD1. Germline CDR1 is SGHVS and CDR2 is FQNEAQ. The CDR3 contains 16 residues. Germline trimming cut 4 bases from V and 7 bases from J; bases unmatched to any gene: 9.

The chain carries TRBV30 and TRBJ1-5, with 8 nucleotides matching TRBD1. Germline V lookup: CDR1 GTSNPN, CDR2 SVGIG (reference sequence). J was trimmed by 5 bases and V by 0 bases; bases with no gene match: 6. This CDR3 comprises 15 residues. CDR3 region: CAWSVRTGGDQPQHF. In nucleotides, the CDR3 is TGTGCCTGGAGTGTTCGAACAGGGGGGGATCAGCCCCAGCATTTT.

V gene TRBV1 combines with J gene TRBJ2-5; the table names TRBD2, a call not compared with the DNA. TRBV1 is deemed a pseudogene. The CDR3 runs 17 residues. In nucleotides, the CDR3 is TGCACCAGCAGCCCTACTCGAGCGGGAGGGCCCCTAGAGACCCAGTACTTC. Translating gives CTSSPTRAGGPLETQYF.

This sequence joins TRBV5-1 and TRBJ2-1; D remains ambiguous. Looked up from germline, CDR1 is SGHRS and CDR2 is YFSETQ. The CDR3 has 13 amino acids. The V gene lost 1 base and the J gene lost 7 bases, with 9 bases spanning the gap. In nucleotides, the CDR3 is TGCGCCAGCAGCTTGCGAAGCCCGAATGAGCAGTTCTTC. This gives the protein CASSLRSPNEQFF.

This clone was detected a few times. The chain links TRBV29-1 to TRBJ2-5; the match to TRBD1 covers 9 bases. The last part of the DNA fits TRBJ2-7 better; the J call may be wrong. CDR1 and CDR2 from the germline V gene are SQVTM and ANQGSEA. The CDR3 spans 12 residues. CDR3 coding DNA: TGCAGCGCGAGCGGGACAGGGTACGAGCAGTACTTC. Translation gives CSASGTGYEQYF.

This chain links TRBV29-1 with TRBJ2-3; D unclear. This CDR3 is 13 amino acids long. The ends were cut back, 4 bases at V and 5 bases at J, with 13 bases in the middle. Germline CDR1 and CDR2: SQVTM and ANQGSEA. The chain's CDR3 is CSVGRPKGDTQYF. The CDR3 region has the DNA TGCAGCGTTGGGCGGCCTAAAGGAGATACGCAGTATTTT.

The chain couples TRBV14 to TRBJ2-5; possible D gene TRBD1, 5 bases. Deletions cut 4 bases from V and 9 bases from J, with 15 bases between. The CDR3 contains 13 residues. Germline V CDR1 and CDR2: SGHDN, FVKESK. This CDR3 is CASSRQPITAQYF. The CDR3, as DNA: TGTGCCAGCAGCCGACAGCCTATCACGGCCCAGTACTTC.